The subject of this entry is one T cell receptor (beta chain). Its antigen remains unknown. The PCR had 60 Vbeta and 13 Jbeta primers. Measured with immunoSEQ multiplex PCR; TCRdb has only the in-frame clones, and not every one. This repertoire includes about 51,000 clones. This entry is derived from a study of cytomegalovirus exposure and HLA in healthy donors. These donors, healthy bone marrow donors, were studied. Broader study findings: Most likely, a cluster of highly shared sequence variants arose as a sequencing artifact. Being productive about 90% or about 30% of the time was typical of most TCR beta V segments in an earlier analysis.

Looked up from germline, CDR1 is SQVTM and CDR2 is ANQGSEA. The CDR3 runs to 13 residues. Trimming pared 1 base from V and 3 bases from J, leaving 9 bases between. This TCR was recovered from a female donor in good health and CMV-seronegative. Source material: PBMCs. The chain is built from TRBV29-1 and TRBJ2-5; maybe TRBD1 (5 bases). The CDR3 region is CSVEGRAEETQYF. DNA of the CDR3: TGCAGCGTTGAAGGCAGGGCCGAAGAGACCCAGTACTTC.